This T cell receptor (beta chain) was found in a study of human T cells and chemical hapten exposure (dated by TCRdb to the early 2020s). Describing the broader study: For sensitization, 2% DPC in acetone was applied to a 2 cm by 2 cm area of upper inner arm skin. The patient cohort, mostly female, included alopecia areata with under or over 50% scalp involvement, alopecia totalis and alopecia universalis. Throughout the study period of around 24 weeks, patients also received therapeutic DPC doses to the scalp every week. In alopecia patients, the study followed how the peripheral blood TCR repertoire changed in vivo over primary and secondary sensitization to diphenylcyclopropenone (DPC), a hapten. Patch testing on the upper back used Finn chambers containing 0.01% DPC, with scoring done after 6 days according to International Contact Dermatitis Research Group standards. Libraries were combined into a pool for sequencing, and differences in TCR yield between samples came mainly from small differences in library volumes within the pool. Blood samples were taken from patients before sensitization (week 0) and at 2, 6 and about 24 weeks after DPC sensitization. Twenty-nine alopecia patients gave blood for TCR sequencing at one to four time points (pre-sensitization, 2, 6 and 24 weeks).

What the time point label conveys for this sample: pre-sensitization, week 0. The meaning of the sample's treatment or condition label: therapeutic diphenylcyclopropenone sensitization with weekly scalp DPC. At every patch-test visit, the blood draw took place before the patch test was put on. To be eligible, patients had to be aged 18 to 70, diagnosed with alopecia and judged suitable for DPC therapy, while pregnant patients were excluded. Total RNA was isolated from unfractionated whole blood collected in Tempus Blood RNA tubes. The CDR3 covers 15 residues, taking in both the cysteine and the phenylalanine. This entry keeps only the CDR3 DNA: 45 bases, framed from base 1. The junction carries 22 bases between V and J, which are trimmed by 6 bases and 8 bases respectively. Based on the germline V gene, the CDR1 and CDR2 sequences are MNHEY and SVGAGI. Remarks on this clonotype: Its antigen is currently not known. No per-base quality is available; no much larger clone lies one base away.

Libraries were constructed by RACE. Sequencing used a NextSeq 500. Library preparation attached unique molecular identifiers to individual cDNA molecules for quantitative, reproducible TCR counting. Both TCR alpha and TCR beta chains were sequenced from each blood RNA sample. From the authors' description of their analysis: The median number of TCRs per sample was 85,000 to 100,000, ranging from about 20,000 to 750,000. The Decombinator software suite was used to annotate V, J and CDR3 in the TCR reads. Every sample was subsampled to the same number of TCRs (28,000) for the PS versus PT1 abundance plots. TCRs were defined as expanded if absent before sensitization and observed at least eight times at the 2-week time point. TCRdb trimmed public reads at Q25 via fastp, called clones via MiXCR and kept in-frame beta chains. Merged by CDR3 protein, the rows form single entries marked with the most common genes and DNA. TCRdb, not the original authors, processed these V and J calls. The sample profile shows 62,000 or so distinct CDR3 sequences; approximately 11% of them were found once. Clones ranked in the top ten supply approximately 5.5% of the sample.

The paper's findings and limits, for the study overall: DPC sensitization did not change how many TCRs were above 1 in 1000 frequency, and no evidence was found of alterations in global repertoire structure. The number of PT1 expanded TCRs positively correlated with patch test score, significant at thresholds 8, 16 and 32 but not 4. Significantly more large CDR3 similarity clusters were formed by expanded TCRs than by pre-sensitization or healthy control sets, consistent with antigen-driven responses. Because every patient had alopecia, a presumed autoimmune disease, the patients' immune response might differ from that of healthy individuals. After repeated subsampling, changes were observed in the strength of the expansion versus patch-test correlation and in the threshold at which the correlation became significant.

The V gene is TRBV6-5 and the J gene is TRBJ2-5, with the D gene possibly TRBD1 or TRBD2, each one fitting 5 bases. The sequence came from a woman aged 45-59 years with alopecia areata. Some clones in this sample may be carry-over from other donors' samples. This material consisted of whole blood, taken in connection with sensitization to the hapten diphenylcyclopropenone (DPC). The sequence in DNA is TGTGCCAGCAGCGATGCCCCCGGGACCCTCCCCACCCAGTACTTC. Its amino acids are CASSDAPGTLPTQYF.